This TCR beta chain was found in a study of human T cells and chemical hapten exposure. The CDR3 length is 14 residues. Germline assignment: CDR1 SGHAT and CDR2 FQNNGV. J was trimmed by 2 bases and V by 9 bases; bases with no gene match: 9. TCRdb analysed the RACE reads with MiXCR anew, one entry per CDR3 protein. This sample carries tens of thousands of distinct CDR3 sequences, over 8% of them seen once, and the ten largest clones take more than 13%. Time point specified: pre-sensitization, week 0. The treatment: therapeutic diphenylcyclopropenone sensitization with weekly scalp DPC. This clonotype was picked up many times.

The rearrangement links TRBV11-2 to TRBJ2-5, with 7 bases that match TRBD1. The sample in question was whole blood, obtained in connection with sensitization to the hapten diphenylcyclopropenone (DPC). The sequence derives from a woman between 40 and 50 years old with alopecia areata. Some clones in this sample may be carry-over from other donors' samples. In nucleotides, the CDR3 is TGTGCCAGTCACCGGGACAGACATCAAGAGACCCAGTACTTC. It codes for CASHRDRHQETQYF.